This T cell receptor beta chain was captured by sequencing in a study of blood T cells in healthy people across ages. General study results and limits: Diversity figures derived from one million T cells were judged to underestimate the true value.

The CDR3 is 13 residues long. CDR1 is KGHSH, CDR2 LQKENI, per germline. V was cut by 5 bases and J by 4 bases, with 11 bases left in between. This clonotype occurred a few times. The antigen is not known. Combining a sample-barcoded 5' primer with a J-beta primer mix, a second PCR ran for roughly 6 to 12 cycles. TCRdb passed the 5' RACE reads through MiXCR, listing each CDR3 protein once. The sample has about 930,000 distinct CDR3 sequences; 25% to 35% are singletons. A further study also used this sample, focusing on T cells of mothers and their children.

Sequenced material: blood. The receptor was isolated from a woman between 40 and 55 years old in good health. The chain carries TRBV18 and TRBJ1-2; no clear D. The CDR3, as DNA: TGTGCCAGCTCAGACGGGCCAGGCTATGGCTACACCTTC. It yields the protein CASSDGPGYGYTF.